Following are 15 T cell receptor beta chains from one sample sequenced in a study of cytomegalovirus exposure and HLA in healthy donors. Both 60 Vbeta primers and 13 Jbeta primers went into the PCR. Produced via immunoSEQ multiplex PCR; TCRdb's table is partial and in-frame only. The data contain some 160,000 clones, 70% to 85% of them singletons. The sample taken for sequencing was PBMCs. The receptors originated from a male donor in good health and CMV-seronegative.

This chain joins TRBV12-5 and TRBJ1-3; 8 nucleotides match TRBD1. V shed 3 bases and J 9 bases; nucleotides not matched to a gene: 10. This CDR3 region has 15 residues. Germline lookup yields CDR1 LGHNT and CDR2 FRNRAP. The CDR3 is CASGFTGTGRGTIYF. As DNA, the CDR3 is TGTGCTAGTGGTTTTACCGGGACAGGTCGTGGCACCATATATTTT.

The rearrangement uses TRBV27 and TRBJ1-2; no definite D call. The V end lost 3 bases, the J end lost 4 bases, and 9 bases lay between the germline ends. Germline V CDR1 and CDR2: MNHEY, SMNVEV (reference sequence). The length of the CDR3 is 13 residues. The CDR3 spells CASSFIGGYGYTF. CDR3 in DNA: TGTGCCAGCAGTTTTATCGGTGGCTATGGCTACACCTTC.

This clone has only one observation. The chain has TRBV4-3 and TRBJ2-3; 10 bases line up with TRBD2. CDR3 length: 17 amino acids. The trim removed 1 base at V and 1 base at J, leaving 5 bases unmatched. Germline V gene lookup returns CDR1 LGHNA and CDR2 YSLEER. The CDR3 reads CASSQGASGGRTDTQYF. CDR3 DNA sequence: TGCGCCAGCAGCCAAGGGGCTAGCGGGGGTCGCACAGATACGCAGTATTTT.

The rearrangement joins TRBV9 to TRBJ1-5, with 7 positions matching TRBD1. The J segment lost 0 bases and the V segment lost 3 bases, leaving 9 bases of the junction unmatched. This CDR3 is built from 17 residues. CDR1 and CDR2 (germline): SGDLS, YYNGEE. CDR3 amino acids: CASSATNRGNSNQPQHF. In nucleotides, the CDR3 is TGTGCCAGCAGCGCTACTAACAGGGGAAATAGCAATCAGCCCCAGCATTTT.

V and J are TRBV6-1 and TRBJ2-5; 10 nucleotides align to TRBD1. With 5 bases clipped from V and 3 bases from J, the junction kept 3 bases outside the gene matches. Germline V gives CDR1 MNHNS, CDR2 SASEGT. CDR3 length: 14 amino acids. CDR3 coding DNA: TGTGCCAGCAGTCCGGGACAGGGGAAAGAGACCCAGTACTTC. Translated, it gives CASSPGQGKETQYF.

The chain combines TRBV19 with TRBJ2-3, with D perhaps matching TRBD2 (5 bases). Germline V gene sequence: CDR1 LNHDA, CDR2 SQIVND (reference sequence). This CDR3 comprises 17 residues. V was shortened by 0 bases and J by 0 bases, with 13 bases between the two germline ends. The CDR3 DNA reads as TGTGCCAGTAGTATAGAAGGGCGGGCAGAGAGCACAGATACGCAGTATTTT. It specifies CASSIEGRAESTDTQYF. Based on the CDR3 plus reference TRBV19 and TRBJ2-3, the full variable domain is DGGITQSPKYLFRKEGQNVTLSCEQNLNHDAMYWYRQDPGQGLRLIYYSQIVNDFQKGDIAEGYSVSREKKESFPLTVTSAQKNPTAFYLCASSIEGRAESTDTQYFGPGTRLTVL.

The genes are TRBV7-9 and TRBJ2-7, with D perhaps TRBD2 (7 bases). The CDR3 length is 16 residues. V lost 2 bases and J lost 1, with 15 bases in between. From germline, CDR1 is SEHNR and CDR2 FQNEAQ (reference sequence). The CDR3 bases are TGTGCCAGCAGCTTATGGGGGGGGCTGTCATCCTACGAGCAGTACTTC. It is translated as CASSLWGGLSSYEQYF.

The genes are TRBV9 and TRBJ2-6; TRBD1 might be the D (5 bases). CDR1 and CDR2 (germline): SGDLS, YYNGEE. Deletions cut 1 base from V and 2 bases from J, with 16 bases between. This CDR3 comprises 18 residues. The CDR3 spells CASSVKGMGIAGANVLTF. CDR3 nucleotides: TGTGCCAGCAGCGTAAAGGGGATGGGGATTGCTGGGGCCAACGTCCTGACTTTC.

The chain couples TRBV4-1 to TRBJ2-6; 10 nucleotides agree with TRBD1. J was trimmed by 2 bases and V by 2 bases; bases with no gene match: 15. CDR1 is MGHRA, CDR2 YSYEKL, per germline. This CDR3 is 21 amino acids long. The CDR3 region is CASSQHALKTGGLTGANVLTF. DNA of the CDR3: TGCGCCAGCAGCCAACACGCCCTAAAGACAGGGGGCCTAACTGGGGCCAACGTCCTGACTTTC.

J is TRBJ2-7 and V is TRBV2; 8 bases line up with TRBD1. Germline assignment: CDR1 SNHLY and CDR2 FYNNEI. Losses at the gene ends were 6 bases for V and 2 bases for J; bases not matched to a gene: 6. This CDR3 has 14 amino acids. CDR3 sequence: CASRYPGQAYEQYF. For the CDR3, the DNA is TGTGCCAGCAGGTACCCGGGACAGGCCTACGAGCAGTACTTC.

This chain joins TRBV10-1 and TRBJ1-1; D is perhaps TRBD1 (5 bases). With 6 bases removed from V and 0 bases from J, the gap between germline ends came to 17 bases. The CDR3 extends over 16 amino acids. The V gene's germline CDR1 is WNHNN and CDR2 SYGVQD (reference sequence). The CDR3, as DNA: TGCGCCAGCAGGGGGGAGGGCCACATCATGAACACTGAAGCTTTCTTT. This gives the protein CASRGEGHIMNTEAFF.

The chain combines TRBV5-4 with TRBJ2-1; 13 bases are a match to TRBD2. Looked up from germline, CDR1 is SGHNT and CDR2 is YYREEE (reference sequence). This CDR3 comprises 16 residues. V lost 3 bases, J lost 7 bases, and 7 bases stayed unmatched. CDR3 DNA: TGTGCCAGCAGCTCCGGACTAGCGGGGGAGGGGAATGAGCAGTTCTTC. Translation gives CASSSGLAGEGNEQFF.

The chain employs TRBV7-2 and TRBJ2-7, with TRBD2 identical over 12 bases. The CDR3 length is 15 residues. Germline assignment: CDR1 SGHTA and CDR2 FQGNSA. Trimming cost V 5 bases and J 2 bases; bases outside gene matches: 4. As DNA, the CDR3 is TGTGCCAGCAGCCTCACTAGCGGGGGGACCTACGAGCAGTACTTC. This codes for CASSLTSGGTYEQYF. Full variable domain (missing parts from reference TRBV7-2 and TRBJ2-7): GAGVSQSPSNKVTEKGKDVELRCDPISGHTALYWYRQSLGQGLEFLIYFQGNSAPDKSGLPSDRFSAERTGGSVSTLTIQRTQQEDSAVYLCASSLTSGGTYEQYFGPGTRLTVT.

This clone has just one count. The V and J genes are TRBV29-1 and TRBJ2-7; the D is unclear. Trimming stripped 3 bases from V and 1 base from J, with 4 bases between. CDR3 length: 11 residues. CDR1 and CDR2 (germline): SQVTM, ANQGSEA. CDR3 sequence: CSVDTSYEQYF. CDR3 DNA sequence: TGCAGCGTTGATACTTCCTACGAGCAGTACTTC.

The chain couples TRBV13 to TRBJ2-7; a weak D match, TRBD1 (6 bases). Germline lookup yields CDR1 PRHDT and CDR2 FYEKMQ (reference sequence). The V end lost 5 bases, the J end lost 3 bases, and 11 bases lay between the germline ends. The CDR3 is 13 amino acids. CDR3 region: CASSPQGHYEQYF. In DNA, the CDR3 is TGTGCCAGCAGCCCCCAGGGGCACTACGAGCAGTACTTC. Full variable domain (missing parts from reference TRBV13 and TRBJ2-7): AAGVIQSPRHLIKEKRETATLKCYPIPRHDTVYWYQQGPGQDPQFLISFYEKMQSDKGSIPDRFSAQQFSDYHSELNMSSLELGDSALYFCASSPQGHYEQYFGPGTRLTVT.